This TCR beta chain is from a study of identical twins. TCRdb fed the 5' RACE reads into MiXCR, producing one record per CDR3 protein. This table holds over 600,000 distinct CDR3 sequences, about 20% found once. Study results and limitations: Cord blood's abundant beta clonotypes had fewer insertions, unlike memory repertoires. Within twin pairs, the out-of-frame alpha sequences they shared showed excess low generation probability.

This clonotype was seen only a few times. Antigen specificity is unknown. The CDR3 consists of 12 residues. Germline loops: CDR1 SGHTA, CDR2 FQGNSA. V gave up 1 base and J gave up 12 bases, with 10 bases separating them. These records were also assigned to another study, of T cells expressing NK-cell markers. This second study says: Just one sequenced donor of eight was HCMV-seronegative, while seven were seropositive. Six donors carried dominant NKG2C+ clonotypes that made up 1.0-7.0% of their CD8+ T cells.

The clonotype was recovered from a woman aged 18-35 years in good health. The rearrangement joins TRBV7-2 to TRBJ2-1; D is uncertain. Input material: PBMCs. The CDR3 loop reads CASSLGLVGQFF. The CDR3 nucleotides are TGTGCCAGCAGCTTAGGACTTGTCGGGCAGTTCTTC.